This TCR beta chain was sequenced during a study of cytomegalovirus exposure and HLA in healthy donors. Trimming took 6 bases from V and 0 from J, leaving 13 bases between them. CDR1 is SNHLY, CDR2 FYNNEI, per germline. CDR3 length: 15 residues. PCR employed 60 Vbeta and 13 Jbeta primers. The method was immunoSEQ multiplex PCR; TCRdb's version includes in-frame clones alone and lacks a portion of them. The table shows some 130,000 clones, with about four fifths occurring only once. This receptor was taken from a middle-aged woman in good health and CMV-seronegative. The sample comprised PBMCs. The chain joins TRBV2 to TRBJ2-3; the D gene is possibly TRBD2 (6 bases). CDR3 amino acids: CASRKLAPSTDTQYF. For the CDR3, the DNA is TGTGCCAGCAGGAAACTAGCACCCAGCACAGATACGCAGTATTTT.